The 8 T cell receptor beta chains presented below share a single source sample, sequenced in a study of vaccination and CD4 T cells after COVID-19. Oncomine TCR Beta short-read sequencing was applied to DNA from cultured CD4+ T cells. TCRdb re-derived calls from the PCR reads in MiXCR, one entry per CDR3 protein. The sample has tens of thousands of distinct CDR3 sequences, roughly 52% seen once. These receptors have no identified antigens. Treatment here: approximately 9-day PBMC culture with coronavirus spike peptide pools or control peptides (ViraFEST assay). The material sequenced was CD4+ T cells from blood, cultured in vitro, taken before SARS-CoV-2 vaccination. These receptor sequences come from a human donor who received a COVID-19 vaccine.

The sample holds a few counts of this clonotype. CDR3 loop: CASSSAGYQETQYF. CDR3 sequence (DNA): TGTGCCAGCAGCTCCGCAGGGTACCAAGAGACCCAGTACTTC. V and J are TRBV11-2 and TRBJ2-5, with D maybe TRBD1 (5 bases). CDR1 and CDR2 (germline): SGHAT, FQNNGV. This CDR3 is 14 amino acids long. Trimming took 4 bases from V and 0 from J, leaving 9 bases between them.

This clonotype showed up just a few times. This sequence joins TRBV20-1 and TRBJ2-3; 8 nucleotides align to TRBD2. V dropped 0 bases and J dropped 3; count of bases not matched to a gene: 11. This CDR3 contains 17 residues. In germline, CDR1 is DFQATT, CDR2 SNEGSKA (reference sequence). Here the CDR3 DNA reads TGCAGTGCTAGAGAACTGGGACTAGTCGTACGGACAGATACGCAGTATTTT. It codes for CSARELGLVVRTDTQYF.

This clonotype occurred once. The V and J genes are TRBV12-3 or TRBV12-4 and TRBJ1-1; no definite D call. The CDR3 has 13 amino acids. Trimming took off 5 bases at V and 2 bases at J, with 9 bases between the two ends. The CDR3 DNA is TGTGCCAGCAGTCTATTAGCAAACACTGAAGCTTTCTTT. This sequence encodes CASSLLANTEAFF.

The rearrangement joins TRBV6-1 to TRBJ1-2; the D gene is possibly TRBD1 (6 bases). The CDR3 extends over 12 amino acids. Germline V gene lookup returns CDR1 MNHNS and CDR2 SASEGT. V lost 6 bases and J lost 3, with 8 bases in between. CDR3 DNA sequence: TGTGCCAGCAGGGCAGGGGACTATGGCTACACCTTC. Its translation is CASRAGDYGYTF.

V and J are TRBV12-3 or TRBV12-4 and TRBJ1-1; the match to TRBD1 covers 8 bases. Trimming cost V 6 bases and J 4 bases; bases outside gene matches: 7. The CDR3 contains 14 residues. CDR3 sequence reads: CASSYRGGLTEAFF. The DNA of the CDR3 is TGTGCCAGCAGCTACAGGGGGGGCCTCACTGAAGCTTTCTTT.

The chain couples TRBV24-1 to TRBJ2-3; D possibly matches TRBD1 or TRBD2 (6 bases each). The CDR3 sequence is 13 residues long. Germline V gene data show CDR1 as KGHDR and CDR2 as SFDVKD. The V end was cut by 8 bases, the J end by 1 base, with 9 bases between. The CDR3 coding sequence is TGTGCCACCACGGGGGCAGGCACAGATACGCAGTATTTT. As protein: CATTGAGTDTQYF.

The V and J genes are TRBV28 and TRBJ2-7; 8 bases align to TRBD2. The CDR3 is 16 amino acids. The germline V gene encodes CDR1 MDHEN and CDR2 SYDVKM. The V and J ends lost 5 bases and 2 bases, in that order; junction bases with no gene match: 11. CDR3 in amino acids: CASSPPTAGGPYEQYF. The CDR3 bases are TGTGCCAGCAGTCCACCTACCGCGGGGGGTCCCTACGAGCAGTACTTC.

This clonotype showed up just a few times. The chain joins TRBV6-4 to TRBJ1-2; D gene ambiguous. Trimming cost V 6 bases and J 8 bases, with 16 bases left between them. This CDR3 is 13 amino acids long. From germline, CDR1 is MRHNA and CDR2 SNTAGT. This CDR3 reads CASRGSGLSGYTF. CDR3 in DNA: TGTGCCAGCAGAGGGTCGGGGTTGAGCGGCTACACCTTC.